The 13 T cell receptor beta chains presented below share a single source sample, sequenced in a study of blood T cell repertoires in COVID-19 (dated by TCRdb to 2020 to 2022). Library preparation used the immunoSEQ multiplex PCR assay. TCRdb took this table from immuneACCESS and kept in-frame rearrangements with V and J called. Such tables lack part of the clones; where checked against another copy, unresolved V genes explain under half of the gap, and the rest is unexplained. This sample holds about 64,000 clones; about 88% were observed only once. The ten largest clones add up to 10% of the sample. The sequencing sample was made of PBMCs or T cells enriched from blood (not recorded which). The receptor set was obtained from a woman aged 40 to 50 who had recovered from COVID-19.

Remarks on this clone: A junction boundary mismatches the germline segment, possibly from a read error. The chain couples TRBV6-1 to TRBJ1-5, with 7 bases identical to TRBD1. Germline V lookup: CDR1 MNHNS, CDR2 SASEGT. The CDR3 spans 13 residues. The DNA of the CDR3 is TGTGCCAGCATTGAAGCAGGGGGTCAGCCCCAGCATTTT. Translated: CASIEAGGQPQHF.

The J gene is TRBJ1-1, the V gene TRBV24-1; D gene uncertain. CDR3 size: 16 residues. Trimming took 0 bases from V and 3 from J, leaving 13 bases between them. From germline, CDR1 is KGHDR and CDR2 SFDVKD. The DNA for the CDR3 is TGTGCCACCAGTGATTTGCAAGGCAGAGGGTACACTGAAGCTTTCTTT. It is translated as CATSDLQGRGYTEAFF.

V and J are TRBV11-2 and TRBJ1-1; D might be TRBD1 (5 bases). This CDR3 comprises 13 residues. Germline V gives CDR1 SGHAT, CDR2 FQNNGV. Trimming removed 0 bases from V and 11 bases from J, with 13 bases in between. Written as DNA, the CDR3 is TGTGCCAGCAGCTTAGATACGGGGGGAGAGGCTTTCTTT. Protein product: CASSLDTGGEAFF.

The chain is built from TRBV19 and TRBJ1-2, with D unclear. Germline CDR1 and CDR2: LNHDA and SQIVND (reference sequence). V lost 6 bases, J lost 0 bases, and 20 bases lay in between. This CDR3 is built from 17 residues. CDR3 coding DNA: TGTGCCAGTAGCCCCGGGAACGGTCTGGGTCCTAACTATGGCTACACCTTC. It is translated as CASSPGNGLGPNYGYTF.

The chain carries TRBV5-1 and TRBJ1-1, with a possible D match to TRBD1 (5 bases). Germline assignment: CDR1 SGHRS and CDR2 YFSETQ. The CDR3 length is 15 residues. Trimming stripped 0 bases from V and 1 base from J, with 10 bases between. For the CDR3, the DNA is TGCGCCAGCAGCTTGGGACAGATTTCGAACACTGAAGCTTTCTTT. Translated, it gives CASSLGQISNTEAFF.

The chain links TRBV3-1 (or the pseudogene TRBV3-2) to TRBJ2-5, with 14 positions matching TRBD2. Germline CDR1 LGHDT, CDR2 YNNKEL (reference sequence). With 0 bases clipped from V and 2 bases from J, the junction kept 8 bases outside the gene matches. The CDR3 has 19 residues. The CDR3 DNA sequence: TGTGCCAGCAGCCAAGAAGGAGGACTAGCGGGGGGAAAACAAGAGACCCAGTACTTC. Translating gives CASSQEGGLAGGKQETQYF.

This clone was picked up one time. The chain uses TRBV5-6 and TRBJ2-3; unclear D gene. Trimming removed 2 bases from V and 0 bases from J, with 22 bases in between. The CDR3 sequence is 19 residues long. CDR1 is SGHDT and CDR2 is YYEEEE in the germline V gene. The CDR3 sequence: CASSFGLWQLELSTDTQYF. CDR3 nucleotides: TGTGCCAGCAGCTTTGGCTTGTGGCAGCTAGAGCTTAGCACAGATACGCAGTATTTT.

The rearrangement links TRBV25-1 to TRBJ2-3; 12 positions agree with TRBD2. V lost 4 bases to trimming and J lost 0 bases; unmatched junction nucleotides: 5. Germline V gene lookup returns CDR1 MGHDK and CDR2 SYGVNS. The CDR3 covers 17 residues. CDR3 protein: CASSGLAGDPSTDTQYF. CDR3 nucleotides: TGTGCCAGCAGTGGACTAGCGGGGGACCCAAGCACAGATACGCAGTATTTT.

The chain carries TRBV5-4 and TRBJ2-7; 11 positions match TRBD2. The germline gives CDR1 SGHNT, CDR2 YYREEE (reference sequence). V trimming: 4 bases; J trimming: 1 base; junction bases outside the gene matches: 4. CDR3 length: 15 residues. The CDR3 DNA is TGTGCCAGCAGCGCTTTAGCGGGGGGGTCCTACGAGCAGTACTTC. Translating gives CASSALAGGSYEQYF.

This clone was picked up one time. This rearrangement joins TRBV5-1 to TRBJ1-1; the D is unclear. The CDR3 contains 13 residues. Germline-derived CDR1 and CDR2 are SGHRS and YFSETQ. Trimming took 4 bases from V and 5 from J, leaving 12 bases between them. The CDR3 sequence is CASSLVEGTEAFF. CDR3 nucleotide sequence: TGCGCCAGCAGCCTGGTGGAGGGAACTGAAGCTTTCTTT.

The chain uses TRBV7-2 and TRBJ2-2, with a weak D call TRBD1 (5 bases). Trimming took 5 bases from V and 6 from J, leaving 13 bases between them. Germline assignment: CDR1 SGHTA and CDR2 FQGNSA. This CDR3 has 14 amino acids. This CDR3 is CASSISGKSGELFF. Written as DNA, the CDR3 is TGTGCCAGCAGCATCTCAGGGAAGTCCGGGGAGCTGTTTTTT.

This chain joins TRBV11-2 and TRBJ1-1; D is unclear. Trimming pared 0 bases from V and 8 bases from J, leaving 16 bases between. Germline V gene lookup returns CDR1 SGHAT and CDR2 FQNNGV. The CDR3 has 15 amino acids. CDR3 loop: CASSLDPQVRGEAFF. Here the CDR3 DNA reads TGTGCCAGCAGCTTAGATCCCCAGGTACGAGGGGAAGCTTTCTTT.

This chain connects TRBV19 to TRBJ1-1, with D perhaps matching TRBD1 (6 bases). The germline V gene encodes CDR1 LNHDA and CDR2 SQIVND (reference sequence). The CDR3 covers 14 residues. V shed 5 bases and J shed 6 bases, with 16 bases lying between them. For the CDR3, the DNA is TGTGCCAGTAGTCCCCGGGGGGGGCACGCTGAAGCTTTCTTT. It is translated as CASSPRGGHAEAFF.